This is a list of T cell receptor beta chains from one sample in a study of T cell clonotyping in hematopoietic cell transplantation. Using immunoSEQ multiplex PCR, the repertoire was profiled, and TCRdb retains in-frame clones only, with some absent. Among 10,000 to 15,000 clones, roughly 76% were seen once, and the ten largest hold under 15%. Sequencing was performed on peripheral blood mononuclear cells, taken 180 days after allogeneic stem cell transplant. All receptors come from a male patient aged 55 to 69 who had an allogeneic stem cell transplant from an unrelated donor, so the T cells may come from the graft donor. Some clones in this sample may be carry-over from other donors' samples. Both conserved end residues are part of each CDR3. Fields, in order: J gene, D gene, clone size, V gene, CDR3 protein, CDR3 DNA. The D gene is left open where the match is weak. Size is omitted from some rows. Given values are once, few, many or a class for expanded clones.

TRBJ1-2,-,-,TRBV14,CASSTTRTAPYGYTF,TGTGCCAGCAGCACAACTAGGACAGCCCCCTATGGCTACACCTTC
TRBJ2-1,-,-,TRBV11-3,CASSPTRSYNEQFF,TGTGCCAGCAGCCCCACCCGCTCCTACAATGAGCAGTTCTTC
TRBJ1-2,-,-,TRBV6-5,CASRAGLSFGYTF,TGTGCCAGCAGGGCCGGGCTTTCCTTCGGGTACACCTTC
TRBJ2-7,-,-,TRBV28,CASRHDSYEQYF,TGTGCCAGCAGACACGACAGTTACGAGCAGTACTTC
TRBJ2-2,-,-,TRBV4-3,CASSQGQNTGELFF,TGCGCCAGCAGCCAGGGACAGAACACCGGGGAGCTGTTTTTT
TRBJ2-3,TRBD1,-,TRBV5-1,CASSLGRGQGDLLSTDTQYF,TGCGCCAGCAGCTTGGGTCGAGGACAGGGGGACCTCCTGAGCACAGATACGCAGTATTTT
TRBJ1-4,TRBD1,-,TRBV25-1,CASSEPGQGRLFF,TGTGCCAGCAGTGAACCCGGACAGGGGCGACTGTTTTTT
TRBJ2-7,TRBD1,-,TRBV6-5,CASRQGGQESYEQYF,TGTGCCAGCAGGCAAGGGGGACAGGAGTCCTACGAGCAGTACTTC
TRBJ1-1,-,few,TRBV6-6,CASSLGKTEAFF,TGTGCCAGCAGTCTAGGGAAGACTGAAGCTTTCTTT
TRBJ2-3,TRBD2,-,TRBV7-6,CASSFSSGYTDTQYF,TGTGCCAGCAGCTTTTCTAGCGGTTACACAGATACGCAGTATTTT
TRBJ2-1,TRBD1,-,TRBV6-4,CASSEKDRGYNEQFF,TGTGCCAGCAGTGAAAAAGACAGGGGGTACAATGAGCAGTTCTTC
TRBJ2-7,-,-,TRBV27,CASSVSEISYEQYF,TGTGCCAGCAGTGTTAGCGAGATCTCCTACGAGCAGTACTTC
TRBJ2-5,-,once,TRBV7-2,CASSLVIGAQYF,TGTGCCAGCAGCTTAGTTATTGGGGCCCAGTACTTC
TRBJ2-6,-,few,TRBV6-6,CASMSSGANVLTF,TGTGCCAGCATGAGCTCTGGGGCCAACGTCCTGACTTTC
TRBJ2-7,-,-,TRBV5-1,CASSFEVPHYEQYF,TGCGCCAGCAGCTTTGAAGTCCCCCACTACGAGCAGTACTTC
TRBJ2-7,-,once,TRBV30,CAWLGYEQYF,TGTGCCTGGCTTGGGTACGAGCAGTACTTC
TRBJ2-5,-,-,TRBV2,CASSDEIVSQYF,TGTGCCAGCAGTGATGAGATAGTATCCCAGTACTTC
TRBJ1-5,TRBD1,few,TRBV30,CAWSRQGGQPQHF,TGTGCCTGGAGTAGGCAGGGGGGTCAGCCCCAGCATTTT
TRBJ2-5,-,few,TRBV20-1,CSVGSQETQYF,TGCAGTGTGGGCAGTCAAGAGACCCAGTACTTC
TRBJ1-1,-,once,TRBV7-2,CASSLDPDRLNTEAFF,TGTGCCAGCAGCTTAGACCCCGACAGGTTGAACACTGAAGCTTTCTTT
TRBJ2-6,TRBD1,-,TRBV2,CASRDQGQVLSGANVLTF,TGTGCCAGCAGGGACCAGGGACAGGTTCTCTCTGGGGCCAACGTCCTGACTTTC
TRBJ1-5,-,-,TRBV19,CASSIGNQPQHF,TGTGCCAGTAGTATAGGCAATCAGCCCCAGCATTTT
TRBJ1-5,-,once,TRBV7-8,CASSDIRDMPQHF,TGTGCCAGCAGCGATATCCGGGACATGCCCCAGCATTTT
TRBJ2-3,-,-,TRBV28,CASTDATSTDTQYF,TGTGCCAGCACGGACGCGACTAGCACAGATACGCAGTATTTT
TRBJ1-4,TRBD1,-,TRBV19,CASSSLSGTGREKLFF,TGTGCCAGTAGTAGTTTGAGTGGGACAGGGCGTGAAAAACTGTTTTTT
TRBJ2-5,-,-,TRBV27,CASSATVGRGQYF,TGTGCCAGCAGTGCGACTGTTGGACGGGGCCAGTACTTC
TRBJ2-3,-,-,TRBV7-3,CASSLGGTDTQYF,TGTGCCAGCAGCTTAGGAGGCACAGATACGCAGTATTTT
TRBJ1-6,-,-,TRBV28,CASSSMYELSSPLHF,TGTGCCAGCAGTTCGATGTACGAGTTGAGTTCACCCCTCCACTTT
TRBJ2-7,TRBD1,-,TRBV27,CASSYGPGTVEQYF,TGTGCCAGCAGTTACGGGCCAGGGACAGTTGAGCAGTACTTC
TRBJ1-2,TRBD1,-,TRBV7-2,CASSSGQGATNYGYTF,TGTGCCAGCAGCTCAGGACAGGGGGCGACTAACTATGGCTACACCTTC
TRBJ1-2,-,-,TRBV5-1,CASSLVRGDYGYTF,TGCGCCAGCAGCTTGGTTCGGGGAGACTATGGCTACACCTTC
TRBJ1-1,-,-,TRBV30,CAWSVESRPEAFF,TGTGCCTGGAGTGTAGAGTCCAGGCCTGAAGCTTTCTTT
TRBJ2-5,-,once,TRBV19,CASSADSQETQYF,TGTGCCAGTAGTGCAGACTCTCAGGAGACCCAGTACTTC
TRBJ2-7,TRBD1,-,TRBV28,CASSPRDRVYGQYF,TGTGCCAGCAGTCCCCGGGACAGGGTTTACGGGCAGTACTTC
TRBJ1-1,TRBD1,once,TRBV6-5,CASRGQGAGNTEAFF,TGTGCCAGCAGGGGACAGGGGGCAGGGAACACTGAAGCTTTCTTT
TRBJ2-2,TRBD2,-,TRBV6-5,CASSFLRTSGTGELFF,TGTGCCAGCAGTTTCCTCCGGACTAGCGGGACCGGGGAGCTGTTTTTT
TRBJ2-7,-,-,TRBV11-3,CASSYEGSYEQYF,TGTGCCAGCAGCTACGAGGGGTCCTACGAGCAGTACTTC
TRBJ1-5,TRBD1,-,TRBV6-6,CASCADRGGRLQPQHF,TGTGCCAGTTGTGCGGACAGGGGAGGTAGACTTCAGCCCCAGCATTTT
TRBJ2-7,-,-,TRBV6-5,CASSDAAKQYF,TGTGCCAGCAGTGATGCGGCAAAGCAGTACTTC
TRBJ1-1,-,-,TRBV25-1,CASSEWDTDLNTEAFF,TGTGCCAGCAGTGAATGGGACACCGATCTGAACACTGAAGCTTTCTTT
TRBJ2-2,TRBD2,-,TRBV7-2,CASAWTSGTTGELFF,TGTGCCAGCGCCTGGACTAGCGGGACCACCGGGGAGCTGTTTTTT
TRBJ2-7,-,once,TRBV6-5,CASSVVPGPSYEQYF,TGTGCCAGCAGTGTAGTACCGGGACCCTCCTACGAGCAGTACTTC
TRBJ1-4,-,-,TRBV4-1,CASSQERHEKLFF,TGCGCCAGCAGCCAAGAAAGGCATGAAAAACTGTTTTTT
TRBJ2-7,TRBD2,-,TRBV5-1,CASSSSGGKGYEQYF,TGCGCCAGCAGCTCGTCGGGGGGTAAAGGCTACGAGCAGTACTTC
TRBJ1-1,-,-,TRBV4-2,CASSQDLREVAFF,TGTGCCAGCAGCCAAGATTTGAGGGAGGTGGCTTTCTTT
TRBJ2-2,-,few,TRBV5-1,CASSSYTGELFF,TGCGCCAGCAGCTCTTACACCGGGGAGCTGTTTTTT
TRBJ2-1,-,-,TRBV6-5,CASRRQGGANEQFF,TGTGCCAGCAGAAGGCAGGGCGGAGCGAATGAGCAGTTCTTC
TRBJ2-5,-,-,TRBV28,CASSFDVGRETQYF,TGTGCCAGCAGTTTTGACGTAGGCCGAGAGACCCAGTACTTC
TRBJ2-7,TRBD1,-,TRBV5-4,CASRPDRGTYEQYF,TGTGCCAGCAGGCCGGACAGGGGAACCTACGAGCAGTACTTC
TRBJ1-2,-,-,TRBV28,CASSSSPLNYGYTF,TGTGCCAGCAGTTCATCTCCACTTAACTATGGCTACACCTTC
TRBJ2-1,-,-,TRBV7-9,CASSPSESYNEQFF,TGTGCCAGCAGCCCAAGCGAATCCTACAATGAGCAGTTCTTC